This TCR beta chain stems from a study of somatic mutations in cytotoxic T cells in rheumatoid arthritis. Study observations and caveats: CD8+ T-cell clonality did not differ significantly between rheumatoid arthritis patients and age-matched healthy controls. Healthy controls showed no age-related rise in CD8+ clonality, whereas rheumatoid arthritis patients did. What antigens the expanded CD8+ clones targeted remained unknown.

Note on this clone: Its antigen is undetermined.

Repertoires were generated with immunoSEQ multiplex PCR, while TCRdb's copy carries only in-frame clones and drops some. The table lists under 20,000 clones, approximately 87% of them singletons, with roughly 15% in the top ten. By positive magnetic bead selection, CD4+ and CD8+ cells were isolated, and their purity was checked by flow cytometry. The V end lost 2 bases, the J end lost 3 bases, and 4 bases lay between the germline ends. Germline V lookup: CDR1 MDHEN, CDR2 SYDVKM. The CDR3 runs to 13 residues. The source of this sequence is a man in his forties in good health. The sample consisted of CD8+ T cells sorted from blood. The V call is TRBV28, the J call TRBJ2-2, with no clear D. The CDR3 nucleotides read TGTGCCAGCAGTTTAGTGCACACCGGGGAGCTGTTTTTT. It is translated as CASSLVHTGELFF.